This T cell receptor (beta chain) was identified in a study of cytomegalovirus exposure and HLA in healthy donors. This CDR3 contains 14 residues. V was pared by 4 bases and J by 0 bases, with 10 bases between. Per germline, CDR1 SGHRS and CDR2 YFSETQ. The PCR employed 60 Vbeta primers together with 13 Jbeta primers. Original handling: About 10 million of tens of millions of unique TCR beta chains were shared, per a later count. Some clones are missing from TCRdb's copy, which holds only in-frame ones; the method was immunoSEQ multiplex PCR. D and trimming were read from the DNA, whereas the V and J calls and clone size are those reported in that table. This table holds 150,000 to 200,000 clones, roughly four fifths found once.

The V and J genes are TRBV5-1 and TRBJ1-1; D perhaps matches TRBD1 (5 bases). The material sequenced was PBMCs. This TCR was sampled from a man under 40 in good health and CMV-seronegative. CDR3: CASSQGSVNTEAFF. The CDR3 DNA is TGCGCCAGCAGCCAGGGATCGGTGAACACTGAAGCTTTCTTT.